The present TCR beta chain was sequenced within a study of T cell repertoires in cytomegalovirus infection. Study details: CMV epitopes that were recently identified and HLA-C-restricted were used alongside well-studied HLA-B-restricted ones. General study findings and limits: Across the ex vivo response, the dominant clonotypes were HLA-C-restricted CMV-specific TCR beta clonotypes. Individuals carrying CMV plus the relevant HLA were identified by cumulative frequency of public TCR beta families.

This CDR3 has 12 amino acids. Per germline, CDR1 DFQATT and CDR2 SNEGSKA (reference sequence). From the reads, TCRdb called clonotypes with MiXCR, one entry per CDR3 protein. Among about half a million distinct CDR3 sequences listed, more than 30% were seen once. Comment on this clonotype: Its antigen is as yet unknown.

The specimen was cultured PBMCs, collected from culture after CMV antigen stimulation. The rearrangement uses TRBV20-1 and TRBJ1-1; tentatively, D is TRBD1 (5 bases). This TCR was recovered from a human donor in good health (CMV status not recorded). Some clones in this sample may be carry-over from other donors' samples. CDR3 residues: CSPRGRGTEAFF. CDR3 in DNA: TGCAGCCCGCGGGGGAGGGGCACTGAAGCTTTCTTT.